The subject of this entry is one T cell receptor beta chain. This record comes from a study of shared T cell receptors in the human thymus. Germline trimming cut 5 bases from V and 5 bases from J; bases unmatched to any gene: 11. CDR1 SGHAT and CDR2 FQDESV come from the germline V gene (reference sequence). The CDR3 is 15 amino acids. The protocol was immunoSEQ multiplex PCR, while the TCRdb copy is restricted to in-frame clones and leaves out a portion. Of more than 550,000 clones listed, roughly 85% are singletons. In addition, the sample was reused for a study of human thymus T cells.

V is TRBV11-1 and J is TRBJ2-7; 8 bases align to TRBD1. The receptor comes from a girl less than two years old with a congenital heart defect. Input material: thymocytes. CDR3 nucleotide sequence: TGTGCCAGCAGCCCCCGGGGCCAGGGGGCCCACGAGCAGTACTTC. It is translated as CASSPRGQGAHEQYF.